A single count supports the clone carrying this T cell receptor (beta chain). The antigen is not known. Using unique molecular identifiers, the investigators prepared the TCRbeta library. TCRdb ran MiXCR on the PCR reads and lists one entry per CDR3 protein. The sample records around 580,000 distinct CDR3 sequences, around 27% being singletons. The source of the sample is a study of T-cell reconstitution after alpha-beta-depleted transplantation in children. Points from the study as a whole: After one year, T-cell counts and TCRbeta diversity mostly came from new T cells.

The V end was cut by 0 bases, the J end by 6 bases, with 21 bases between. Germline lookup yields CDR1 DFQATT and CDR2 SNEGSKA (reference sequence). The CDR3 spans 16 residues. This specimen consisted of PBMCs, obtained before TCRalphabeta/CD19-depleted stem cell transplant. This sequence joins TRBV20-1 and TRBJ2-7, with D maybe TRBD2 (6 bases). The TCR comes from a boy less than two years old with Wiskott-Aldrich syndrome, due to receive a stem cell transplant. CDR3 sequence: CSARDWGTGALGEQYF. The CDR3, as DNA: TGCAGTGCTAGAGACTGGGGAACGGGAGCTTTAGGCGAGCAGTACTTC.